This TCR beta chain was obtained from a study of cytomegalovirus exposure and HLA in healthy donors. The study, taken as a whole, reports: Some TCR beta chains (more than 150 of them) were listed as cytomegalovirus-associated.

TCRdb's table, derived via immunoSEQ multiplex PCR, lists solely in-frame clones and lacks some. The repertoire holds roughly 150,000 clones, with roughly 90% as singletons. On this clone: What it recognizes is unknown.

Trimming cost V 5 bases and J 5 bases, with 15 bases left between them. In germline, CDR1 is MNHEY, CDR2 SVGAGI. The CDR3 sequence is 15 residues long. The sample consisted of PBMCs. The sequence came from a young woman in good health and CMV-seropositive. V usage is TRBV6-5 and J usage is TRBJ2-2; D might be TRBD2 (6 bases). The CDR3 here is CASSLRLEKTGELFF. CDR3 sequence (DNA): TGTGCCAGCAGTCTCCGACTAGAGAAGACCGGGGAGCTGTTTTTT.